This T cell receptor beta chain originates from a study of Ad26.COV2.S vaccination and SARS-CoV-2 variants (dated by TCRdb to 2020 to 2022). Study-wide context: Donors in the vaccine arm were drawn from COV1001, a multicentre, randomized, double-blind, placebo-controlled phase I-IIa trial testing Ad26.COV2.S in healthy adults. Investigators did not know the trial group allocation while performing experiments and assessing outcomes. A total of around 32 samples were included in the TCR-sequenced set, comprising around 19 Ad26.COV2.S vaccine recipients, 5 placebo recipients and 8 SARS-CoV-2 convalescent individuals. Trial participants were randomized into five groups of five: low-dose or high-dose Ad26.COV2.S given once or twice, or placebo on both occasions. TCRbeta repertoire sequencing served as the tool for gauging how specific and how broad the SARS-CoV-2-reactive T cell receptors were following Ad26.COV2.S vaccination. Ad26.COV2.S was administered intramuscularly at 5 x 10^10 or 1 x 10^11 viral particles, either as a single shot or as two shots given 56 days apart.

Results the study describes overall, beyond this receptor: The authors noted that the TCR breadth and depth analyses may have underestimated total T cell responses. After vaccination, substantial breadth of spike-specific CD8+ and CD4+ T cell responses was reported. Comparing responses between vaccine doses or regimens was not something the study was powered to do. Comparable non-spike TCR breadth was observed between vaccine and placebo recipients, consistent with only spike being contained in the vaccine. Ad26.COV2.S recipients had higher spike-specific TCR breadth than placebo recipients (P = 0.0014).

As concerns this clone: There is no known antigen for this receptor. There are no base qualities to consult, and no much larger clone falls within one base.

The meaning of the sample's treatment or condition label: about 20 received Ad26.COV2.S at low or high dose, single or two shots; 5 received placebo; per-sample allocation not given. For vaccine and placebo recipients, repertoires were sequenced using samples collected on day 63 after the first injection. In Cohort 1b, 25 to 30 adults aged 18-55 years were enrolled at a single site in Boston, USA, between 29 July and 7 August 2020. As a vaccine, Ad26.COV2.S was a replication-incompetent adenovirus type 26 vector that expressed a prefusion-stabilized SARS-CoV-2 spike protein derived from the original Wuhan strain. The CDR3, cysteine through phenylalanine, is 15 amino acids long. Only the CDR3 DNA is retained, 45 bases long and in frame from the first base. V is pruned by 0 bases and J by 4 bases, leaving 4 bases of the junction without a gene match. CDR1 and CDR2 (SGHRS, YFSETQ) derive from the germline V gene.

The immunoSEQ Assay was used to sequence TCRbeta CDR3 regions. After extraction, genomic DNA underwent amplification by bias-controlled multiplex PCR, followed by high-throughput sequencing. In the authors' own workflow: To quantify the absolute abundance of each unique TCRbeta CDR3 region, sequences were collapsed and filtered. T cell fraction was estimated by normalizing TCRbeta template counts to usable DNA, which was measured by amplifying reference genes present in all nucleated cells. Repertoire TCRs were annotated as SARS-CoV-2-specific by exact matching of V gene, CDR3 amino acid sequence and J gene to a known reactive TCR set. The reference SARS-CoV-2 TCR set was obtained from MIRA and was filtered for enrichment in COVID-19-positive ImmuneCODE repertoires, whereby public or cross-reactive TCRs were removed. Based on the MIRA antigens, annotated TCRs were further analysed at the level of specific ORF or position within ORF. Breadth was defined as annotated unique rearrangements over total unique productive rearrangements; depth was the summed frequency of those rearrangements. Group comparisons of TCR breadth used two-sided Wilcoxon rank-sum tests. As stored in TCRdb, this immuneACCESS dataset retains in-frame rearrangements with V and J assigned. A fraction of the clones does not appear; measured against another copy, unresolved V genes explain less than half of the discrepancy, and the remainder lacks a known reason. V, J and clone size derive from that table, while D and trimming were established from the DNA sequence. The table for this sample lists some 300,000 clones; around four fifths of them were counted only once. The ten top clones hold 2.1% of the sample.

The chain is made from TRBV5-1 and TRBJ2-1; 7 middle bases align to TRBD2. The sequence was obtained from a person between 18 and 59 years old who received the Ad26.COV2.S COVID-19 vaccine or a placebo. The sample was peripheral blood, taken in a trial of Ad26.COV2.S vaccine versus placebo. CDR3 sequence: CASSLGLAEYNEQFF. The nucleotide sequence reads TGCGCCAGCAGCTTGGGCCTAGCGGAATACAATGAGCAGTTCTTC.